These T cell receptor beta chains were read from a single sample in a study of cytomegalovirus exposure and HLA in healthy donors. Sequencing used immunoSEQ multiplex PCR; TCRdb keeps in-frame clones, though not all of them. Found here are more than 300,000 clones, just over 85% of them singletons; the top ten hold 0.8% to 0.85%. Sequenced input: PBMCs. These receptors were taken from a woman aged 18 to 35 in good health and CMV-seronegative. Both conserved end residues are part of each CDR3. D genes are given only for firm matches. The size of a clone is reported for some rows only, either as once, few or many, or as a class for expanded clones.

J gene: TRBJ2-5; CDR3 length: 17; V gene: TRBV7-9; D gene: TRBD2; clone size: .; CDR3 protein: CASRPSLAGGNQETQYF; CDR3 DNA: TGTGCCAGCAGACCCTCACTAGCGGGGGGGAACCAAGAGACCCAGTACTTC
J gene: TRBJ1-5; CDR3 length: 14; V gene: TRBV12-1; D gene: .; clone size: .; CDR3 protein: CASSYLQGHQPQHF; CDR3 DNA: TGTGCCAGCAGCTACTTACAGGGGCATCAGCCCCAGCATTTT
J gene: TRBJ2-1; CDR3 length: 18; V gene: TRBV7-2; D gene: TRBD2; clone size: .; CDR3 protein: CASSLFGGGPRSYNEQFF; CDR3 DNA: TGTGCCAGCAGCTTATTTGGGGGAGGGCCCCGCTCCTACAATGAGCAGTTCTTC
J gene: TRBJ1-1; CDR3 length: 12; V gene: TRBV10-2; D gene: TRBD1; clone size: .; CDR3 protein: CASRTRQGEAFF; CDR3 DNA: TGCGCCAGCAGGACAAGACAGGGGGAAGCTTTCTTT
J gene: TRBJ2-1; CDR3 length: 16; V gene: TRBV6-5; D gene: .; clone size: .; CDR3 protein: CASSYSIGGLHNEQFF; CDR3 DNA: TGTGCCAGCAGTTACTCGATCGGGGGACTCCACAATGAGCAGTTCTTC
J gene: TRBJ2-7; CDR3 length: 17; V gene: TRBV7-8; D gene: .; clone size: .; CDR3 protein: CASSLALGTPRPYEQYF; CDR3 DNA: TGTGCCAGCAGCTTAGCGTTGGGGACACCTCGCCCCTACGAGCAGTACTTC
J gene: TRBJ2-5; CDR3 length: 16; V gene: TRBV27; D gene: TRBD2; clone size: .; CDR3 protein: CASGRTSGDDRETQYF; CDR3 DNA: TGTGCCAGCGGTAGGACTAGCGGAGACGACCGGGAGACCCAGTACTTC
J gene: TRBJ2-2; CDR3 length: 13; V gene: TRBV29-1; D gene: .; clone size: .; CDR3 protein: CSVFGGADGELFF; CDR3 DNA: TGCAGCGTTTTCGGGGGAGCGGACGGGGAGCTGTTTTTT
J gene: TRBJ1-6; CDR3 length: 16; V gene: TRBV4-1; D gene: TRBD1; clone size: .; CDR3 protein: CASSHNRDRSWVALHF; CDR3 DNA: TGCGCCAGCAGCCACAACCGGGACAGGTCTTGGGTGGCCCTCCACTTT
J gene: TRBJ2-7; CDR3 length: 15; V gene: TRBV28; D gene: .; clone size: .; CDR3 protein: CASSGYRRGPLEQYF; CDR3 DNA: TGTGCCAGCAGTGGGTACCGCAGGGGCCCCTTAGAGCAGTACTTC
J gene: TRBJ1-1; CDR3 length: 15; V gene: TRBV11-1; D gene: TRBD1; clone size: .; CDR3 protein: CASSLGGIRTGRAFF; CDR3 DNA: TGTGCCAGCAGCTTAGGAGGTATAAGGACAGGGAGAGCTTTCTTT
J gene: TRBJ1-5; CDR3 length: 15; V gene: TRBV7-9; D gene: .; clone size: .; CDR3 protein: CASSPPGRGNQPQHF; CDR3 DNA: TGTGCCAGCAGCCCGCCGGGACGGGGGAATCAGCCCCAGCATTTT
J gene: TRBJ2-7; CDR3 length: 15; V gene: TRBV9; D gene: TRBD1; clone size: .; CDR3 protein: CASSTHLDPGGEQYF; CDR3 DNA: TGTGCCAGCAGCACCCATCTAGATCCAGGGGGCGAGCAGTACTTC
J gene: TRBJ2-7; CDR3 length: 13; V gene: TRBV18; D gene: .; clone size: .; CDR3 protein: CASSPSTGSEQYF; CDR3 DNA: TGTGCCAGCTCACCAAGCACAGGGAGCGAGCAGTACTTC
J gene: TRBJ2-7; CDR3 length: 12; V gene: TRBV28; D gene: .; clone size: .; CDR3 protein: CASSTGSYPQYF; CDR3 DNA: TGTGCCAGCAGTACAGGGTCCTATCCGCAGTACTTC
J gene: TRBJ2-7; CDR3 length: 14; V gene: TRBV6-1; D gene: .; clone size: .; CDR3 protein: CASSDRTLWWEQYF; CDR3 DNA: TGTGCCAGCAGTGACAGGACTCTATGGTGGGAGCAGTACTTC
J gene: TRBJ1-2; CDR3 length: 11; V gene: TRBV5-1; D gene: .; clone size: few; CDR3 protein: CASTGGGGYTF; CDR3 DNA: TGCGCCAGCACCGGGGGTGGCGGCTACACCTTC
J gene: TRBJ1-1; CDR3 length: 14; V gene: TRBV27; D gene: TRBD1; clone size: .; CDR3 protein: CASSSDRGGNEAFF; CDR3 DNA: TGTGCCAGCAGTTCCGACAGGGGGGGGAATGAAGCTTTCTTT
J gene: TRBJ2-1; CDR3 length: 16; V gene: TRBV19; D gene: TRBD2; clone size: .; CDR3 protein: CASSAPGTKDNNEQFF; CDR3 DNA: TGTGCCAGTAGTGCCCCCGGGACTAAGGACAACAATGAGCAGTTCTTC
J gene: TRBJ2-3; CDR3 length: 15; V gene: TRBV5-1; D gene: TRBD1; clone size: .; CDR3 protein: CASSFETGRTDTQYF; CDR3 DNA: TGCGCCAGCAGCTTTGAGACAGGGCGAACAGATACGCAGTATTTT
J gene: TRBJ2-3; CDR3 length: 15; V gene: TRBV14; D gene: .; clone size: .; CDR3 protein: CASSEWDGRGDTQYF; CDR3 DNA: TGTGCCAGCAGCGAATGGGACGGCAGGGGAGATACGCAGTATTTT
J gene: TRBJ1-5; CDR3 length: 18; V gene: TRBV28; D gene: TRBD1; clone size: .; CDR3 protein: CASRTPGQGSYSNRPQHF; CDR3 DNA: TGTGCCAGCAGGACGCCGGGACAGGGGTCGTACTCCAATCGGCCCCAGCATTTT
J gene: TRBJ1-2; CDR3 length: 12; V gene: TRBV7-2; D gene: .; clone size: .; CDR3 protein: CASSFRDYGYTF; CDR3 DNA: TGTGCCAGCAGCTTTCGAGACTATGGCTACACCTTC
J gene: TRBJ1-1; CDR3 length: 15; V gene: TRBV18; D gene: .; clone size: .; CDR3 protein: CASSPRQLMNTEAFF; CDR3 DNA: TGTGCCAGCTCACCACGACAGCTAATGAACACTGAAGCTTTCTTT
J gene: TRBJ1-5; CDR3 length: 17; V gene: TRBV7-2; D gene: .; clone size: .; CDR3 protein: CASSLEAKGLRYQPQHF; CDR3 DNA: TGTGCCAGCAGCTTAGAGGCTAAGGGACTGCGGTACCAGCCCCAGCATTTT
J gene: TRBJ1-5; CDR3 length: 16; V gene: TRBV5-6; D gene: TRBD1; clone size: .; CDR3 protein: CASSFGQGRLDQPQHF; CDR3 DNA: TGTGCCAGCAGCTTTGGACAGGGACGTTTAGATCAGCCCCAGCATTTT
J gene: TRBJ1-1; CDR3 length: 11; V gene: TRBV20-1; D gene: .; clone size: .; CDR3 protein: CSAFDSTEAFF; CDR3 DNA: TGCAGTGCTTTCGACTCAACTGAAGCTTTCTTT
J gene: TRBJ2-7; CDR3 length: 14; V gene: TRBV2; D gene: .; clone size: .; CDR3 protein: CAGTEGGLPGEQYF; CDR3 DNA: TGTGCCGGTACTGAGGGCGGGCTCCCAGGCGAGCAGTACTTC
J gene: TRBJ1-2; CDR3 length: 12; V gene: TRBV28; D gene: .; clone size: once; CDR3 protein: CASNGQGYGYTF; CDR3 DNA: TGTGCCAGCAACGGGCAGGGCTATGGCTACACCTTC
J gene: TRBJ2-7; CDR3 length: 13; V gene: TRBV5-1; D gene: .; clone size: .; CDR3 protein: CASSRSDGREQYF; CDR3 DNA: TGCGCCAGCAGCCGTAGCGACGGACGAGAGCAGTACTTC
J gene: TRBJ2-5; CDR3 length: 19; V gene: TRBV4-2; D gene: .; clone size: .; CDR3 protein: CASSQAYTGRGGGEETQYF; CDR3 DNA: TGTGCCAGCAGCCAGGCGTACACAGGGCGGGGAGGGGGTGAAGAGACCCAGTACTTC
J gene: TRBJ1-1; CDR3 length: 16; V gene: TRBV4-1; D gene: .; clone size: .; CDR3 protein: CASSQVELTANTEAFF; CDR3 DNA: TGCGCCAGCAGCCAAGTAGAGTTGACAGCCAACACTGAAGCTTTCTTT
J gene: TRBJ2-6; CDR3 length: 16; V gene: TRBV28; D gene: .; clone size: .; CDR3 protein: CASSREFGSGANVLTF; CDR3 DNA: TGTGCCAGCAGTCGGGAATTCGGCTCTGGGGCCAACGTCCTGACTTTC
J gene: TRBJ2-1; CDR3 length: 18; V gene: TRBV7-2; D gene: TRBD2; clone size: once; CDR3 protein: CASSSGTSGLPGDNEQFF; CDR3 DNA: TGTGCCAGCAGCTCCGGGACTAGCGGGCTACCCGGCGACAATGAGCAGTTCTTC
J gene: TRBJ2-7; CDR3 length: 15; V gene: TRBV19; D gene: TRBD1; clone size: .; CDR3 protein: CASSQRDREWNEQYF; CDR3 DNA: TGTGCCAGTAGTCAGAGGGACAGGGAGTGGAACGAGCAGTACTTC
J gene: TRBJ2-2; CDR3 length: 15; V gene: TRBV15; D gene: .; clone size: .; CDR3 protein: CATSRGSANTGELFF; CDR3 DNA: TGTGCCACCAGCAGAGGTAGTGCGAACACCGGGGAGCTGTTTTTT
J gene: TRBJ1-1; CDR3 length: 14; V gene: TRBV5-1; D gene: .; clone size: .; CDR3 protein: CASSFANGNTEAFF; CDR3 DNA: TGCGCCAGCAGCTTCGCTAATGGGAACACTGAAGCTTTCTTT
J gene: TRBJ2-1; CDR3 length: 13; V gene: TRBV5-4; D gene: .; clone size: .; CDR3 protein: CASSSHSYNEQFF; CDR3 DNA: TGTGCCAGCAGCTCCCATTCCTACAATGAGCAGTTCTTC
J gene: TRBJ2-2; CDR3 length: 12; V gene: TRBV29-1; D gene: .; clone size: .; CDR3 protein: CSVDGGAGELFF; CDR3 DNA: TGCAGCGTCGATGGAGGCGCCGGGGAGCTGTTTTTT
J gene: TRBJ2-3; CDR3 length: 15; V gene: TRBV6-1; D gene: .; clone size: .; CDR3 protein: CASSEGPMRTDTQYF; CDR3 DNA: TGTGCCAGCAGTGAGGGCCCGATGCGAACAGATACGCAGTATTTT
J gene: TRBJ1-2; CDR3 length: 13; V gene: TRBV6-6; D gene: .; clone size: .; CDR3 protein: CASRGRASSGYTF; CDR3 DNA: TGTGCCAGCAGGGGGAGGGCTTCCTCTGGCTACACCTTC
J gene: TRBJ1-1; CDR3 length: 14; V gene: TRBV30; D gene: TRBD1; clone size: .; CDR3 protein: CAWSVLVTGSQAFF; CDR3 DNA: TGTGCCTGGAGTGTACTAGTGACAGGGTCCCAAGCTTTCTTT